The 14 T cell receptor beta chains below all came from one sample that was sequenced in a study of T cells in women clearing cervical HPV infection. The method was immunoSEQ multiplex PCR; TCRdb's version includes in-frame clones alone and lacks a portion of them. The ten top clones account for 4.5% to 6%, within a sample of fewer than 25,000 clones. The sample comprised blood buffy coat. These receptors all stem from a woman aged 18 to 75 with a cervical HPV16 infection that either progressed to CIN3+ or cleared (not recorded which).

On this clone: The read ends 3 residues before the CDR3 terminus; that terminus is restored from the germline J gene. The rearrangement links TRBV28 to TRBJ1-3; D is possibly TRBD1 (6 bases). Germline V lookup: CDR1 MDHEN, CDR2 SYDVKM. Between the trimmed V and J ends, which lost 0 bases and 0 bases, there was a span of 9 bases. The CDR3 is 16 residues long. The CDR3 region is CASSLWGASSGNTIYF. The covered CDR3 bases are TGTGCCAGCAGTTTATGGGGGGCCAGCTCTGGAAACACC.

Remarks on this clone: The CDR3 end falls 3 residues outside the read, so it is completed with the germline J gene. The same CDR3 is also encoded by other DNA sequences in this sample. The V and J genes are TRBV5-1 and TRBJ2-7; 15 bases fit TRBD2. J lost 5 bases, V lost 3 bases, and 6 bases had no gene match. CDR1 is SGHRS and CDR2 is YFSETQ in the germline V gene. This CDR3 is 16 amino acids long. The sequenced CDR3 bases are TGCGCCAGCAGCTCCTTGGGACTAGCGGGAGGTGACGAG. It specifies CASSSLGLAGGDE. The CDR3, in full, reads CASSSLGLAGGDEQYF.

For this clone: The read ends 3 residues before the CDR3 terminus; that terminus is restored from the germline J gene. The rearrangement uses TRBV20-1 and TRBJ2-3; 8 bases are a match to TRBD2. With V trimmed by 7 bases and J by 1 base, 4 bases remained unmatched. CDR3 length: 13 amino acids. Germline CDR1 reads DFQATT; CDR2 reads SNEGSKA (reference sequence). CDR3 protein: CSGAGDRTDTQYF. CDR3 bases read: TGCAGTGGAGCGGGAGATCGCACAGATACG.

A remark on this clone: At one end the junction does not follow the germline gene, possibly because of a read error. Read coverage stops 3 residues before the CDR3 terminus; the germline J gene supplies the remainder. The chain uses TRBV5-1 and TRBJ1-3; no reliable D call. CDR1 SGHRS and CDR2 YFSETQ come from the germline V gene. The CDR3 is 14 residues long. The DNA read from the CDR3 is TGCGCCAGCAGCTTAGCCGGGCGGGGAAACACA. This codes for CASSLAGRGNT. The CDR3 in full is CASSLAGRGNTIYF.

CDR3 amino acids: CASSLEAGPYEQYF. The DNA read from the CDR3 is TGTGCCAGCAGCTTAGAAGCAGGCCCCTACGAG. V gene TRBV7-3 combines with J gene TRBJ2-7; unclear D gene. The DNA ends 3 residues before the CDR3 does, and the rest of the CDR3 is filled in from the germline J gene. The CDR3 contains 14 residues. The V end lost 2 bases, the J end lost 2 bases, and 10 bases lay between the germline ends. The germline gives CDR1 SGHTA, CDR2 FQGTGA. Filled out from reference TRBV7-3 and TRBJ2-7, the complete variable domain reads GAGVSQTPSNKVTEKGKYVELRCDPISGHTALYWYRQSLGQGPEFLIYFQGTGAADDSGLPNDRFFAVRPEGSVSTLKIQRTERGDSAVYLCASSLEAGPYEQYFGPGTRLTVT.

A word on this clone: The CDR3 is cut off 3 residues early in the read; its end comes from the germline J gene. V usage is TRBV7-9 and J usage is TRBJ2-1; 7 bases fit TRBD2. The J segment lost 5 bases and the V segment lost 5 bases, leaving 6 bases of the junction unmatched. The CDR3 is made up of 14 amino acids. Germline V CDR1 and CDR2: SEHNR, FQNEAQ (reference sequence). The covered CDR3 bases are TGTGCCAGCAGCGGGAGGAGCGGGAACAATGAG. It codes for CASSGRSGNNE. The CDR3 in its entirety is CASSGRSGNNEQFF.

A note on this clone: The read ends 3 residues shy of where the CDR3 ends; the end is completed using the germline J gene. V usage is TRBV5-1 and J usage is TRBJ1-1; D perhaps matches TRBD1 (6 bases). The V end lost 0 bases, the J end lost 0 bases, and 9 bases lay between the germline ends. Per germline, CDR1 SGHRS and CDR2 YFSETQ. The CDR3 has 15 residues. The covered CDR3 bases are TGCGCCAGCAGCTTGGCTACAGGGTTGAACACTGAA. Amino acids: CASSLATGLNTE. The CDR3 as a whole reads CASSLATGLNTEAFF.

For this clone: The read stops 3 residues short of the end of the CDR3; the missing end is completed from the germline J gene. This chain connects TRBV5-1 to TRBJ2-7; TRBD1 aligns across 7 bases. This CDR3 region has 15 residues. In germline, CDR1 is SGHRS, CDR2 YFSETQ. Trimming removed 0 bases from V and 6 bases from J; junction bases left unmatched: 9. CDR3 bases read: TGCGCCAGCAGCTTGGGCATGGCACAGGGGCGCGAG. Translated, it gives CASSLGMAQGRE. The CDR3 in full is CASSLGMAQGREQYF.

About this clone itself: With the read ending 3 residues before the CDR3 end, the germline J gene is used to fill in that end. The chain joins TRBV12-3 or TRBV12-4 to TRBJ1-2; tentatively, D is TRBD1 (6 bases). CDR3 size: 13 residues. The germline V and J ends were trimmed by 3 bases and 2 bases, with 7 bases remaining between them. This chain's CDR3 is CASSFQGNYGYTF. CDR3 bases read: TGTGCCAGCAGTTTTCAGGGGAACTATGGC.

CDR3 amino acids: CASSEQGSLPQYF. The sequenced part of the CDR3 DNA is TGCGCCAGCAGTGAACAGGGAAGTTTGCCG. This chain joins TRBV10-2 and TRBJ2-3, with a possible D match to TRBD1 (6 bases). From the germline J gene comes the end of the CDR3, since the read stops 3 residues before it. Per the germline V gene, CDR1 is WSHSY and CDR2 is SAAADI. The CDR3 loop spans 13 amino acids.

As regards this clone: Read sequence stops 3 residues before the CDR3 end, and the germline J gene provides the missing end. This chain connects TRBV6-4 to TRBJ2-7; 9 bases agree with TRBD2. The V and J ends lost 2 bases and 3 bases, in that order; junction bases with no gene match: 17. The germline CDR1 and CDR2 sequences are MRHNA and SNTAGT. This CDR3 region has 19 residues. CDR3 DNA, as far as it was read: TGTGCCAGCAGTGACCCCCGAGGGTGGAGGGCTAGCGGGGACTACGAG. Translated: CASSDPRGWRASGDYE. The full CDR3 sequence reads CASSDPRGWRASGDYEQYF.

Worth noting for this clone: From the germline J gene comes the end of the CDR3, since the read stops 3 residues before it. V gene TRBV25-1 combines with J gene TRBJ2-3, with 9 bases aligning to TRBD2. Germline loops: CDR1 MGHDK, CDR2 SYGVNS. CDR3 length equals 18 residues. The V gene end was trimmed by 1 base and the J gene end by 0 bases; junction bases not matched to a gene: 8. The CDR3: CASSEFFPSGKSTDTQYF. Incomplete CDR3 DNA: TGTGCCAGCAGTGAATTTTTTCCTAGCGGGAAAAGCACAGATACG.

As for this clone: Read data end 3 residues before the CDR3 end; the end is taken from the germline J gene. The V gene is TRBV2, the J gene TRBJ1-5; D may be TRBD1 (6 bases). Germline CDR1 reads SNHLY; CDR2 reads FYNNEI. The CDR3 contains 16 residues. V lost 3 bases, J lost 4 bases, and 16 bases lay in between. The CDR3: CASSEQGSRLNQPQHF. The part of the CDR3 DNA that was read is TGTGCCAGCAGTGAGCAGGGGTCAAGACTGAATCAGCCC.

Concerning this clone: Coverage ceases 3 residues before the CDR3 finishes, and the germline J gene fills in the end. V and J are TRBV7-2 and TRBJ2-6; 7 bases align to TRBD1. Unmatched junction bases numbered 0, after V lost 4 bases and J lost 0 bases. The germline CDR1 and CDR2 sequences are SGHTA and FQGNSA. The CDR3 covers 15 residues. The CDR3 DNA, read in part, is TGTGCCAGCAGCTGGGACAGCTCTGGGGCCAACGTC. Protein sequence: CASSWDSSGANV. The full CDR3 protein reads CASSWDSSGANVLTF. Filled out from reference TRBV7-2 and TRBJ2-6, the complete variable domain reads GAGVSQSPSNKVTEKGKDVELRCDPISGHTALYWYRQSLGQGLEFLIYFQGNSAPDKSGLPSDRFSAERTGGSVSTLTIQRTQQEDSAVYLCASSWDSSGANVLTFGAGSRLTVL.